The following is a TCR beta chain sequence with its context. This entry is derived from a study of STAT5B mutations in CD4+ large granular lymphocyte leukemia. Generated by immunoSEQ multiplex PCR, the TCRdb table keeps only in-frame clones and is missing some. This table holds nearly 45,000 clones, 80% to 90% found once. Germline V gives CDR1 GTSNPN, CDR2 SVGIG (reference sequence). The junction had 7 bases not matched to a gene; V was cut back by 2 bases and J by 4 bases. The CDR3 is made up of 15 amino acids. The V call is TRBV30, the J call TRBJ1-1; 10 positions agree with TRBD1. Sequenced sample: CD4+ T cells from blood buffy coats. The receptor comes from a human donor in good health. CDR3 amino acids: CAWSPGQGVGTEAFF. CDR3 DNA sequence: TGTGCCTGGAGTCCCGGACAGGGGGTGGGCACTGAAGCTTTCTTT.